The present TCR beta chain was sequenced within a study of shared clonotypes between healthy human individuals. Once extracted for a subset, genomic DNA was divided evenly among several immunoSEQ plates. Clones were read by immunoSEQ multiplex PCR, and TCRdb kept only the in-frame ones, dropping some. Of fewer than 2.5 million clones detected, 80% to 95% appear once; the ten largest clones hold roughly 0.36%. CDR3 size: 16 residues. V dropped 4 bases and J dropped 4; count of bases not matched to a gene: 9. Per the germline V gene, CDR1 is MNHEY and CDR2 is SVGAGI. In the case of this clone: Its matching antigen is unknown.

Adult donors, all healthy and HIV-negative, had no recent acute infections or vaccinations. The study, taken as a whole, reports: Clonotype sharing across several donors was observed for around 5% of naive CD4 clonotypes. Deeper or shallower sequencing was expected to change how clonotypes are shared among donors.

The genes are TRBV6-5 and TRBJ2-5; 10 bases match TRBD2. This TCR was recovered from a man aged 18 to 29 in good health. Some clones in this sample may be carry-over from other donors' samples. The specimen sequenced was naive CD4+ T cells from PBMCs. Specified subset: CD45RA+ positively selected. Here the CDR3 reads CASSLGLAGVGETQYF. CDR3 DNA: TGTGCCAGCAGTTTGGGGCTAGCGGGAGTGGGAGAGACCCAGTACTTC.